The T cell receptor (beta chain) described here comes from a study of beta chain features in type 1 diabetes. Study in general: Patients looked much like healthy donors when it came to age, gender and cell yields. Study outcomes and limitations: For Type 1 diabetes patients, all four CD4+ subsets carried TCRB CDR3s that were moderately but significantly shorter. Reduced insertions and increased deletions marked VDJ junctions in type 1 diabetes patients.

Details on this clone: What it binds is not known.

What was sequenced were expressed TCRB transcripts, since all of the isolated RNA had been reverse transcribed. Reads from naive, central memory and regulatory T cell samples averaged approximately 3.4 million. TCRdb keeps only in-frame clones here, not all; method: immunoSEQ multiplex PCR. Of fewer than 350,000 clones in the sample, about 19% were seen once. The CDR3 runs to 15 residues. V was clipped by 2 bases and J by 3 bases, with 12 bases between them. The V gene's germline CDR1 is SGHRS and CDR2 YFSETQ. The receptor was isolated from a woman between 18 and 29 years old in good health. The chain recombines TRBV5-1 with TRBJ1-5, with TRBD1 as a possible D gene (5 bases). The sample taken for sequencing was naive CD4+ T cells from blood. CDR3 DNA: TGCGCCAGCAGCTTTAGCCCAGGGTCCAATCAGCCCCAGCATTTT. Translated, it gives CASSFSPGSNQPQHF.